These 15 T cell receptor beta chains share one sample of origin, sequenced in a study of T-cell memory formation after mild COVID-19. From the 5' RACE reads, TCRdb called clonotypes with MiXCR, one entry per CDR3 protein. The table shows roughly 620,000 distinct CDR3 sequences, with more than 15% occurring only once. Material: PBMCs or a T cell subset sorted from them (not recorded which). The receptor source for this set is an adult woman who had mild COVID-19 (a few samples of this study predate the infection). Cell type and time point are not known.

This clonotype turned up a few times. The chain links TRBV19 to TRBJ2-1; 7 nucleotides match TRBD2. This CDR3 has 13 amino acids. The germline gives CDR1 LNHDA, CDR2 SQIVND (reference sequence). After removal of 2 bases from V and 7 bases from J, the junction contained 2 bases not matched to a gene. The CDR3 sequence is CASSIKRDNEQFF. The DNA of the CDR3 is TGTGCCAGTAGTATAAAGCGGGATAATGAGCAGTTCTTC.

The chain joins TRBV2 to TRBJ1-2; a possible D gene is TRBD1 (5 bases). V lost 4 bases and J lost 4, with 13 bases in between. Germline assignment: CDR1 SNHLY and CDR2 FYNNEI. The CDR3 length is 14 residues. CDR3 sequence: CASSGAGWGYGYTF. Here the CDR3 DNA reads TGTGCCAGCAGTGGAGCAGGGTGGGGCTATGGCTACACCTTC. Full variable domain (outside the CDR3, taken from reference TRBV2 and TRBJ1-2): EPEVTQTPSHQVTQMGQEVILRCVPISNHLYFYWYRQILGQKVEFLVSFYNNEISEKSEIFDDQFSVERPDGSNFTLKIRSTKLEDSAMYFCASSGAGWGYGYTFGSGTRLTVV.

The genes are TRBV29-1 and TRBJ1-1, with D possibly matching TRBD1 (5 bases). V lost 6 bases and J lost 2, with 13 bases in between. The germline V gene has CDR1 SQVTM and CDR2 ANQGSEA. CDR3 length equals 13 residues. In DNA, the CDR3 is TGCAGCGTCCCGGGACGGATAAACACTGAAGCTTTCTTT. Its protein product is CSVPGRINTEAFF.

The V call is TRBV13, the J call TRBJ1-2, with D unresolved. The CDR3 totals 15 residues. Germline CDR1 and CDR2: PRHDT and FYEKMQ (reference sequence). The germline V and J ends were trimmed by 4 bases and 4 bases, with 16 bases remaining between them. CDR3 coding DNA: TGTGCCAGCAGCTCTGGTGAGGAGACGAGCTATGGCTACACCTTC. This gives the protein CASSSGEETSYGYTF. Supplemented by reference TRBV13 and TRBJ1-2, the full variable domain reads AAGVIQSPRHLIKEKRETATLKCYPIPRHDTVYWYQQGPGQDPQFLISFYEKMQSDKGSIPDRFSAQQFSDYHSELNMSSLELGDSALYFCASSSGEETSYGYTFGSGTRLTVV.

This clonotype was counted only a few times. This chain uses TRBV19 with TRBJ2-1; TRBD2 matches 9 bases. Germline V lookup: CDR1 LNHDA, CDR2 SQIVND (reference sequence). Unmatched junction bases numbered 5, after V lost 4 bases and J lost 7 bases. The CDR3 spans 14 residues. The CDR3 reads CASSTAGGPNEQFF. The CDR3 nucleotides read TGTGCCAGTAGTACGGCGGGGGGGCCGAATGAGCAGTTCTTC.

This clonotype showed up just a few times. The chain is built from TRBV9 and TRBJ2-2, with D unclear. The length of the CDR3 is 15 residues. The germline V gene has CDR1 SGDLS and CDR2 YYNGEE. V gave up 3 bases and J gave up 0 bases, with 9 bases separating them. This CDR3 reads CASSAIPTNTGELFF. The CDR3 region has the DNA TGTGCCAGCAGCGCGATACCTACGAACACCGGGGAGCTGTTTTTT. Full variable domain (outside the CDR3, taken from reference TRBV9 and TRBJ2-2): DSGVTQTPKHLITATGQRVTLRCSPRSGDLSVYWYQQSLDQGLQFLIQYYNGEERAKGNILERFSAQQFPDLHSELNLSSLELGDSALYFCASSAIPTNTGELFFGEGSRLTVL.

The CDR3 loop is CASSLVRGGSDTEAFF. In DNA form, the CDR3 reads TGCGCCAGCAGCTTGGTTCGTGGGGGGTCGGACACTGAAGCTTTCTTT. V is TRBV5-1 and J is TRBJ1-1; tentative D call: TRBD1 (5 bases). Germline V gene data show CDR1 as SGHRS and CDR2 as YFSETQ. Between the trimmed V and J ends, which lost 0 bases and 3 bases, there was a span of 15 bases. There are 16 residues in the CDR3.

This chain links TRBV3-1 with TRBJ2-3, with TRBD2 identical over 8 bases. The V and J ends lost 1 base and 3 bases, in that order; junction bases with no gene match: 3. The CDR3 covers 15 residues. Germline V CDR1 and CDR2: LGHDT, YNNKEL (reference sequence). This CDR3 is CASSQVSGGTDTQYF. CDR3 bases: TGTGCCAGCAGCCAAGTCAGCGGGGGAACAGATACGCAGTATTTT.

The chain employs TRBV4-2 and TRBJ2-3, with D perhaps matching TRBD1 (6 bases). V was clipped by 4 bases and J by 4 bases, with 15 bases between them. There are 15 residues in the CDR3. CDR1 is LGHNA, CDR2 YNFKEQ, per germline. The CDR3 here is CASSREYTGSDTQYF. DNA for the CDR3: TGTGCCAGCAGCCGGGAATATACAGGGTCAGATACGCAGTATTTT.

There are a few counts of this clonotype. This chain links TRBV20-1 with TRBJ2-7; maybe TRBD1 (6 bases). CDR1 DFQATT and CDR2 SNEGSKA come from the germline V gene (reference sequence). The CDR3 runs 15 residues. V was pared by 5 bases and J by 3 bases, with 20 bases between. The CDR3 DNA is TGCAGTGCTCAACCCGGAATGGGGGCTTACTACGAGCAGTACTTC. Its translation: CSAQPGMGAYYEQYF.

In this sample, this clonotype turned up a few times. The V call is TRBV5-1, the J call TRBJ2-2, with 7 bases lining up with TRBD2. Per germline, CDR1 SGHRS and CDR2 YFSETQ. V trimming: 7 bases; J trimming: 1 base; junction bases outside the gene matches: 10. This CDR3 contains 16 residues. CDR3 in DNA: TGCGCCAGCGAGGAAGGCGGGAGCCGGAACACCGGGGAGCTGTTTTTT. This codes for CASEEGGSRNTGELFF.

The table lists this clonotype with many counts. This chain joins TRBV20-1 and TRBJ2-1; TRBD2 is a possible D gene (6 bases). Trimming left V 5 bases short and J 4 bases short, with 18 bases between. Per germline, CDR1 DFQATT and CDR2 SNEGSKA (reference sequence). CDR3 length: 15 residues. CDR3: CSAGEAGGGYNEQFF. In DNA, the CDR3 is TGCAGTGCTGGGGAAGCTGGCGGAGGGTACAATGAGCAGTTCTTC.

This clonotype was observed many times. CDR3 sequence reads: CAWSVHGSGSQPQHF. The CDR3 region has the DNA TGTGCCTGGAGTGTACACGGGAGCGGTAGTCAGCCCCAGCATTTT. This rearrangement joins TRBV30 to TRBJ1-5; no definite D call. CDR1 and CDR2 (germline): GTSNPN, SVGIG (reference sequence). There are 15 residues in the CDR3. The V and J ends lost 0 bases and 6 bases respectively, with 15 bases between them.

The CDR3 loop reads CASSPTTGSYGYTF. CDR3 DNA: TGTGCCAGCAGCCCAACGACAGGATCCTATGGCTACACCTTC. J is TRBJ1-2 and V is TRBV7-2; D possibly corresponds to TRBD1 (6 bases). The V end lost 5 bases, the J end lost 4 bases, and 14 bases lay between the germline ends. The CDR3 runs to 14 residues. Germline V gives CDR1 SGHTA, CDR2 FQGNSA. Supplemented by reference TRBV7-2 and TRBJ1-2, the full variable domain reads GAGVSQSPSNKVTEKGKDVELRCDPISGHTALYWYRQSLGQGLEFLIYFQGNSAPDKSGLPSDRFSAERTGGSVSTLTIQRTQQEDSAVYLCASSPTTGSYGYTFGSGTRLTVV.

The chain employs TRBV7-6 and TRBJ2-3; TRBD2 aligns across 10 bases. The CDR3 runs 19 residues. Losses at the gene ends were 2 bases for V and 0 bases for J; bases not matched to a gene: 11. Looked up from germline, CDR1 is SGHVS and CDR2 is FNYEAQ. In DNA, the CDR3 is TGTGCCAGCAGCTTACGGCTAGCGGGGGCCCCCCAAAGCACAGATACGCAGTATTTT. Encoded protein: CASSLRLAGAPQSTDTQYF.